This T cell receptor beta chain was sequenced in a study of metastatic and nonmetastatic thyroid tumors. Patients were all untreated before their thyroid surgery. Unmatched junction bases numbered 5, after V lost 3 bases and J lost 3 bases. CDR1 DFQATT and CDR2 SNEGSKA come from the germline V gene (reference sequence). The CDR3 runs 13 residues. MiXCR re-clonotyped the PCR reads for TCRdb. The sample gives more than 10,000 clones, around 29% of which show up once; 19% is in the top ten. The chain links TRBV20-1 to TRBJ2-7; 7 bases are a match to TRBD2. Sequencing was carried out using tumor tissue. This sequence was found in a female donor with papillary thyroid cancer or a benign thyroid nodule (not recorded which). Some clones in this sample may be carry-over from other donors' samples. DNA for the CDR3: TGCAGTGCTAGTTCGGCTAGCGGCTACGAGCAGTACTTC. Protein product: CSASSASGYEQYF.